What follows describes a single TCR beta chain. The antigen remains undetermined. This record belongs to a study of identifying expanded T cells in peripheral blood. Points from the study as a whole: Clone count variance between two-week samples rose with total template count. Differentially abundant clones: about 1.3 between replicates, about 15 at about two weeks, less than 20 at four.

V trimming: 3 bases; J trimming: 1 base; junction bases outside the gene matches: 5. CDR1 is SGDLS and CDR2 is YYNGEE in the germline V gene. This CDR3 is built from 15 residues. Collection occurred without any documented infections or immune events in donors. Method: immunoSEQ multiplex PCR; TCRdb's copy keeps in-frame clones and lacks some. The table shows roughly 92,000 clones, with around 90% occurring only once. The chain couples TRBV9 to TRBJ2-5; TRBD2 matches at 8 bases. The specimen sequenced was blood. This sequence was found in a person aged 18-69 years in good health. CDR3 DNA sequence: TGTGCCAGCAGCGCTAGCGGGTCTGCCCAAGAGACCCAGTACTTC. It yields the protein CASSASGSAQETQYF. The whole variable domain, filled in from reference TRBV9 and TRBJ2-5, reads DSGVTQTPKHLITATGQRVTLRCSPRSGDLSVYWYQQSLDQGLQFLIQYYNGEERAKGNILERFSAQQFPDLHSELNLSSLELGDSALYFCASSASGSAQETQYFGPGTRLLVL.